A selection of T cell receptor beta chains follows, all from one sample in a study of cytomegalovirus exposure and HLA in healthy donors. Produced via immunoSEQ multiplex PCR; TCRdb's table is partial and in-frame only. The sample yields about 89,000 clones, 75% to 90% seen once. What was sequenced was PBMCs. Source of these receptors: a man aged 40-49 years in good health and CMV-seropositive. The CDR3 runs from the conserved cysteine through the conserved F or W. D genes are given only for firm matches. Clone size is stated in some rows and not others, as once, few, many or a class when expanded.

abundance,d_gene,j_gene,v_gene,CDR3nt,CDR3aa
few,TRBD2,TRBJ2-7,TRBV19,TGTGCCAGTCACCCTAGCGGGAGGCTTCACGAGCAGTACTTC,CASHPSGRLHEQYF
NA,NA,TRBJ2-5,TRBV6-6,TGTGCCAGCAGGGGCGAGAAGAAGACCCAGTACTTC,CASRGEKKTQYF
NA,NA,TRBJ1-6,TRBV11-3,TGTGCCAGCAGCTCATGGGGGGATTTACCCCTCCACTTT,CASSSWGDLPLHF
NA,TRBD1,TRBJ1-5,TRBV30,TGTGCCTGGAGTGTACGACAGGGGGAGGAACAGCCCCAGCATTTT,CAWSVRQGEEQPQHF
NA,TRBD2,TRBJ2-2,TRBV11-1,TGTGCCAGCAGCCTGACTAGCGGGAGCACCGGGGAGCTGTTTTTT,CASSLTSGSTGELFF
NA,TRBD1,TRBJ1-6,TRBV5-4,TGTGCCAGCAGCTTGGGGGGACAGGGAAAGGTGGTACGGGATTCACCCCTCCACTTT,CASSLGGQGKVVRDSPLHF
NA,NA,TRBJ2-7,TRBV11-3,TGTGCCAGCAGGAGATCCTGGGCAGATCTGGGCGAGCAGTACTTC,CASRRSWADLGEQYF
NA,TRBD2,TRBJ2-3,TRBV6-1,TGTGCCAGCAGTGAATTACCTAGCGGGGGATTAGATACGCAGTATTTT,CASSELPSGGLDTQYF
once,TRBD1,TRBJ1-2,TRBV7-9,TGTGCCAGCAGCTTGGGACAGGGGGCCTATGGCTACACCTTC,CASSLGQGAYGYTF
NA,TRBD1,TRBJ1-4,TRBV25-1,TGTGCCAGCAGTGAGGGGGGGCAGGGGGCCGGTGAAAAACTGTTTTTT,CASSEGGQGAGEKLFF
once,NA,TRBJ2-1,TRBV28,TGTGCCAGCAGACGGAATGAGCAGTTCTTC,CASRRNEQFF
NA,NA,TRBJ1-5,TRBV27,TGTGCCAGCAGTACTCTTCCGGGTAGTTATCAGCCCCAGCATTTT,CASSTLPGSYQPQHF
NA,NA,TRBJ2-5,TRBV29-1,TGCAGCGTTGAACAGAATATCGGGGAGACCCAGTACTTC,CSVEQNIGETQYF
NA,TRBD1,TRBJ1-1,TRBV29-1,TGCAGCGTTGGCCGGGACAGAGAAGCTTTCTTT,CSVGRDREAFF
NA,TRBD1,TRBJ1-2,TRBV5-1,TGCGCCAGCAGCTTGACGACAGGGGTGGGCGGTGGCTACACCTTC,CASSLTTGVGGGYTF
NA,NA,TRBJ1-4,TRBV18,TGTGCCAGCTCACCACTCCAGGGTGCAACTAATGAAAAACTGTTTTTT,CASSPLQGATNEKLFF
NA,NA,TRBJ2-3,TRBV15,TGTGCCACCAGCAGACTAGGAGATACGCAGTATTTT,CATSRLGDTQYF
NA,TRBD1,TRBJ1-3,TRBV15,TGTGCCACCAGCAGGGACAGGGTAGCGATGGACACCATATATTTT,CATSRDRVAMDTIYF
NA,NA,TRBJ2-3,TRBV5-1,TGCGCCAGCAGCTTGGCCATAGGGGGCACAGATACGCAGTATTTT,CASSLAIGGTDTQYF
NA,NA,TRBJ1-4,TRBV9,TGTGCCAGCAGCCCCTCTGGGGGGGGAGAAAAACTGTTTTTT,CASSPSGGGEKLFF
NA,TRBD2,TRBJ2-1,TRBV5-4,TGTGCCAGCAGCCCTTCAACCGGGACTAGGATCATCAATGAGCAGTTCTTC,CASSPSTGTRIINEQFF
NA,NA,TRBJ2-5,TRBV6-1,TGTGCCAGCAGTTCGGGGGTCGGGGAGACCCAGTACTTC,CASSSGVGETQYF
NA,NA,TRBJ1-6,TRBV27,TGTGCCAGCAGTCAGGGGATCTGGAAGAATTCACCCCTCCACTTT,CASSQGIWKNSPLHF
NA,NA,TRBJ1-3,TRBV11-2,TGTGCCAGCAGCTTGAGGTTTTCCTCTGGAAACACCATATATTTT,CASSLRFSSGNTIYF
NA,TRBD2,TRBJ2-7,TRBV6-5,TGTGCCAGCAGTTACCGGATGAGCGGGAGGTCCTACGAGCAGTACTTC,CASSYRMSGRSYEQYF
NA,TRBD2,TRBJ2-3,TRBV19,TGTGCCAGTAGTCCGCGGGGGAGTCGCACAGATACGCAGTATTTT,CASSPRGSRTDTQYF
NA,TRBD2,TRBJ2-1,TRBV7-7,TGTGCCAGCAGCTTATCCCCGGGAGGTTACAATGAGCAGTTCTTC,CASSLSPGGYNEQFF
NA,TRBD1,TRBJ2-3,TRBV19,TGTGCCAGTAGCTCCCCGGGACAGGGAACAGATACGCAGTATTTT,CASSSPGQGTDTQYF
NA,TRBD2,TRBJ2-7,TRBV5-1,TGCGCCAGCAGCTTGGCCGGGACTAGGATCTACGAGCAGTACTTC,CASSLAGTRIYEQYF
NA,NA,TRBJ2-1,TRBV28,TGTGCCAGCAGTCCTCTTGGGGCGGAGACCCTCCTGTTGCAGTTCTTC,CASSPLGAETLLLQFF
NA,NA,TRBJ2-7,TRBV14,TGTGCCAGCAGCCAAACGACAGTGAGTCGGGAGCAGTACTTC,CASSQTTVSREQYF
few,TRBD1,TRBJ1-2,TRBV7-3,TGTGCCAGCAGCCCGGGCCCTGACAGGGTCGACTATGGCTACACCTTC,CASSPGPDRVDYGYTF
NA,NA,TRBJ1-4,TRBV18,TGTGCCAGCTCGCCGGCGGATATCGGTGAAAAACTGTTTTTT,CASSPADIGEKLFF
NA,NA,TRBJ1-1,TRBV28,TGTGCCAGCACCCCACACAGGGATGACACTGAAGCTTTCTTT,CASTPHRDDTEAFF
NA,TRBD1,TRBJ2-7,TRBV29-1,TGCAGCGTTGGACGATCGGGCCAGGGGGCCTACGAGCAGTACTTC,CSVGRSGQGAYEQYF
NA,NA,TRBJ2-1,TRBV9,TGTGCCAGCAGCGTAAAATGGAGCTCCTACAATGAGCAGTTCTTC,CASSVKWSSYNEQFF
few,NA,TRBJ2-7,TRBV5-6,TGTGCCAGCAGCCCATTGGGCGTTTCCTTGGACGAGCAGTACTTC,CASSPLGVSLDEQYF
few,TRBD1,TRBJ1-1,TRBV6-5,TGTGCCAGCAGTCCCCGAGACAGGGGGACCGATGCTTTCTTT,CASSPRDRGTDAFF
NA,TRBD2,TRBJ2-2,TRBV2,TGTGCCAGCAAAGGGACTAGCCCTACCGGGGAGCTGTTTTTT,CASKGTSPTGELFF
NA,NA,TRBJ2-2,TRBV9,TGTGCCAGCAGCGTATTTCAGGGAAAGAACACCGGGGAGCTGTTTTTT,CASSVFQGKNTGELFF
once,TRBD2,TRBJ2-1,TRBV2,TGTGCCAGCAGTGGTTTAGCGGGAGGGGGCAATGAGCAGTTCTTC,CASSGLAGGGNEQFF
once,NA,TRBJ1-2,TRBV5-1,TGCGCCAGCAGAAACACAGGTTTCTCCGACGGCTACACCTTC,CASRNTGFSDGYTF
NA,NA,TRBJ2-3,TRBV9,TGTGCCAGCAGCGTAAGCCAGGGCACAGATACGCAGTATTTT,CASSVSQGTDTQYF
NA,TRBD2,TRBJ2-7,TRBV6-5,TGTGCCAGCAGGGTAGCGGGAGGGCCTTACGAGCAGTACTTC,CASRVAGGPYEQYF
once,NA,TRBJ2-5,TRBV19,TGTGCCAGTAGAACCCAGGATGTAGGTGGGGAGACCCAGTACTTC,CASRTQDVGGETQYF
NA,NA,TRBJ1-5,TRBV2,TGTGCCAGCAGGACCCGACAGGGCAATCAGCCCCAGCATTTT,CASRTRQGNQPQHF
once,NA,TRBJ2-2,TRBV6-5,TGTGCCAGCGGGTCGGGGACCGGGGAGCTGTTTTTT,CASGSGTGELFF
NA,TRBD2,TRBJ2-3,TRBV19,TGTGCCAGTAGGCGGACTAGCGGACGCACAGATACGCAGTATTTT,CASRRTSGRTDTQYF
NA,TRBD1,TRBJ2-6,TRBV5-1,TGCGCCAGCAGCTTGGGGTTGGGGTGGACAGGCGGCTCTGGGGCCAACGTCCCGACTTTC,CASSLGLGWTGGSGANVPTF
NA,NA,TRBJ2-7,TRBV28,TGTGCCAGCGGTACTCGGGAGCAGTACTTC,CASGTREQYF
NA,TRBD1,TRBJ1-2,TRBV19,TGTGCCAGCCGGGGACAGGAGTTTAACTATGGCTACACCTTC,CASRGQEFNYGYTF
once,NA,TRBJ2-2,TRBV6-1,TGTGCCAGCAGTGACCCCGGGCCGGGAATCAACACCGGGGAGCTGTTTTTT,CASSDPGPGINTGELFF